Listed below are T cell receptor beta chains from one sample, sequenced in a study of T cell clonotyping in hematopoietic cell transplantation. Produced via immunoSEQ multiplex PCR; TCRdb's table is partial and in-frame only. The sample lists approximately 8,700 clones; around 85% were seen once. The specimen comprised PBMCs, sampled 180 days after allogeneic stem cell transplant. The receptors stem from a female patient aged 30 to 40 who had an allogeneic stem cell transplant, so the T cells may come from the graft donor. Some clones in this sample may be carry-over from other donors' samples. CDR3s include the opening cysteine and the closing phenylalanine or tryptophan. The D gene is left open where the match is weak. Clone size is given for some rows only: seen once, a few or many times, or a class if the clone is expanded.

>TRBV29-1|TRBD2|TRBJ2-6|NA
CSVELFSGGPSGANVLTF
TGCAGCGTTGAACTGTTCAGCGGGGGGCCTTCTGGGGCCAACGTCCTGACTTTC
>TRBV14|NA|TRBJ1-2|few
CASSQEINYGYTF
TGTGCCAGCAGCCAAGAGATTAACTATGGCTACACCTTC
>TRBV23-1|TRBD1|TRBJ1-2|NA
CASSPTTEDRGEASGYTF
TGCGCCAGCAGCCCGACCACGGAAGACAGGGGGGAGGCGAGTGGCTACACCTTC
>TRBV25-1|NA|TRBJ2-5|NA
CASSTGRGGETQYF
TGTGCCAGCAGCACAGGGAGAGGGGGAGAGACCCAGTACTTC
>TRBV7-3|NA|TRBJ2-3|NA
CASSSLSSTDTQYF
TGTGCCAGCAGCTCCCTCAGTAGCACAGATACGCAGTATTTT
>TRBV4-1|NA|TRBJ1-2|NA
CASSQERANGYTF
TGCGCCAGCAGCCAAGAGCGGGCGAACGGCTACACCTTC
>TRBV7-8|NA|TRBJ1-2|NA
CASSQGVVGSAYGYTF
TGTGCCAGCAGCCAAGGTGTGGTAGGGAGCGCTTATGGCTACACCTTC
>TRBV2|NA|TRBJ1-1|NA
CASSPGIEAFF
TGTGCCAGCAGTCCAGGTATTGAAGCTTTCTTT
>TRBV30|TRBD1|TRBJ1-6|NA
CAWSRSQGASPLHF
TGTGCCTGGAGTCGTTCACAGGGGGCTTCACCCCTCCACTTT
>TRBV6-5|NA|TRBJ1-1|NA
CASSYLRGSGTEAFF
TGTGCCAGCAGTTACCTCAGGGGTTCAGGGACTGAAGCTTTCTTT
>TRBV7-2|NA|TRBJ1-2|NA
CASSLDPTNYGYTF
TGTGCCAGCAGCTTAGATCCTACAAACTATGGCTACACCTTC
>TRBV30|NA|TRBJ1-2|NA
CAWTLREGYGYTF
TGTGCCTGGACCCTTAGGGAAGGGTATGGCTACACCTTC
>TRBV6-5|NA|TRBJ1-5|NA
CASKLSAGSNQPQHF
TGTGCCAGCAAGCTTTCGGCAGGAAGCAATCAGCCCCAGCATTTT
>TRBV7-6|NA|TRBJ2-1|NA
CASSPQLGGAFF
TGTGCCAGCAGCCCCCAGCTAGGGGGGGCGTTCTTC
>TRBV4-1|NA|TRBJ1-1|NA
CASSRSRVDEAFF
TGCGCCAGCAGCCGATCCCGGGTAGATGAAGCTTTCTTT
>TRBV29-1|NA|TRBJ1-2|NA
CSVGEGKGIRYGYTF
TGCAGCGTTGGGGAGGGGAAGGGTATTCGCTATGGCTACACCTTC
>TRBV7-8|NA|TRBJ1-2|once
CASSFSRTVFYGYTF
TGTGCCAGCAGCTTTAGCAGGACAGTTTTTTATGGCTACACCTTC
>TRBV7-2|NA|TRBJ1-2|once
CASSAGINYGYTF
TGTGCCAGCAGCGCTGGAATTAACTATGGCTACACCTTC
>TRBV2|NA|TRBJ1-3|NA
CASSREGGGNTIYF
TGTGCCAGCAGTCGGGAAGGGGGAGGGAACACCATATATTTT
>TRBV7-2|TRBD2|TRBJ2-7|NA
CASSAASGSYEQYF
TGTGCCAGCAGCGCAGCTAGCGGTTCCTACGAGCAGTACTTC
>TRBV7-9|TRBD1|TRBJ1-1|NA
CASSFGTANTEAFF
TGTGCCAGCAGCTTCGGGACAGCGAACACTGAAGCTTTCTTT
>TRBV4-2|NA|TRBJ2-1|NA
CASSQDPPGYNEQFF
TGTGCCAGCAGCCAAGACCCCCCGGGGTACAATGAGCAGTTCTTC
>TRBV6-5|NA|TRBJ2-7|few
CASGTSSYEQYF
TGTGCCAGCGGGACCAGCTCCTACGAGCAGTACTTC
>TRBV29-1|TRBD1|TRBJ1-1|NA
CSVAAGQGAQAFF
TGCAGCGTTGCGGCGGGACAGGGGGCTCAAGCTTTCTTT
>TRBV28|TRBD1|TRBJ1-2|NA
CASSFQGAVDYGYTF
TGTGCCAGCAGTTTCCAGGGGGCGGTCGACTATGGCTACACCTTC
>TRBV5-1|NA|TRBJ1-2|NA
CASSLDSKPMDYTF
TGCGCCAGCAGCTTGGATAGCAAACCTATGGACTACACCTTC
>TRBV7-9|NA|TRBJ2-7|NA
CASSFGPGREQYF
TGTGCCAGCAGCTTTGGTCCCGGCCGCGAGCAGTACTTC
>TRBV4-1|NA|TRBJ1-2|NA
CASSPLGGTVLGYTF
TGCGCCAGCAGCCCTCTCGGCGGGACGGTTTTGGGCTACACCTTC
>TRBV7-2|NA|TRBJ1-6|NA
CASSLMQGASLGSPLHF
TGTGCCAGCAGCTTAATGCAGGGTGCCTCTCTTGGTTCACCCCTCCACTTT
>TRBV7-9|TRBD1|TRBJ2-7|NA
CASSSTGVHEQYF
TGTGCCAGCAGCTCGACAGGGGTGCACGAGCAGTACTTC
>TRBV14|NA|TRBJ2-5|NA
CASSVRMRETQYF
TGTGCCAGCAGCGTGCGGATGAGGGAGACCCAGTACTTC
>TRBV2|NA|TRBJ1-4|NA
CASSEAGGASEKLFF
TGTGCCAGCAGTGAAGCCGGAGGGGCATCTGAAAAACTGTTTTTT
>TRBV7-9|TRBD1|TRBJ1-5|NA
CASREAGTGAENQPQHF
TGTGCCAGCAGAGAGGCCGGGACAGGGGCGGAAAATCAGCCCCAGCATTTT
>TRBV5-1|NA|TRBJ1-1|NA
CASSSGVGYTEAFF
TGCGCCAGCAGCTCGGGGGTTGGGTACACTGAAGCTTTCTTT
>TRBV6-5|NA|TRBJ1-1|NA
CASSPQGGTEAFF
TGTGCCAGCAGCCCACAGGGAGGCACTGAAGCTTTCTTT
>TRBV5-4|NA|TRBJ2-2|NA
CASSNRDLRTRTGELFF
TGTGCCAGCAGCAACCGGGACTTAAGAACGCGGACCGGGGAGCTGTTTTTT
>TRBV25-1|TRBD2|TRBJ2-5|NA
CASSALGRGGISETQYF
TGTGCCAGCAGTGCCCTGGGGCGGGGGGGAATCAGCGAGACCCAGTACTTC
>TRBV18|NA|TRBJ1-4|NA
CASSPREVYEKLFF
TGTGCCAGCTCACCAAGGGAGGTCTATGAAAAACTGTTTTTT
>TRBV4-2|NA|TRBJ1-1|NA
CASSQDTGGSTEAFF
TGTGCCAGCAGCCAAGATACTGGGGGCAGCACTGAAGCTTTCTTT
>TRBV9|TRBD1|TRBJ1-2|NA
CASSTDRGHYGYTF
TGTGCCAGCAGCACTGACAGGGGGCACTATGGCTACACCTTC
>TRBV4-1|NA|TRBJ1-2|few
CASSQESHYGYTF
TGCGCCAGCAGCCAAGAATCCCACTATGGCTACACCTTC
>TRBV30|NA|TRBJ2-1|NA
CAWSVGGGRGEQFF
TGTGCCTGGAGTGTAGGGGGGGGCCGGGGTGAGCAGTTCTTC
>TRBV5-8|NA|TRBJ1-1|NA
CASSLGRF
TGTGCCAGCAGCTTGGGACGTTTT
>TRBV21-1|NA|TRBJ1-6|NA
CASSKWPGKYNSPLHF
TGTGCCAGCAGCAAATGGCCGGGGAAGTATAATTCACCCCTCCACTTT
>TRBV9|NA|TRBJ2-1|NA
CASSVPGAPYNEQFF
TGTGCCAGCAGCGTACCGGGGGCGCCCTACAATGAGCAGTTCTTC
>TRBV7-9|NA|TRBJ1-5|NA
CASSLGRGGNQPQHF
TGTGCCAGCAGCTTAGGACGGGGCGGCAATCAGCCCCAGCATTTT
>TRBV7-2|TRBD2|TRBJ2-1|NA
CASSSGGAYEQFF
TGTGCCAGCAGCTCCGGGGGGGCCTATGAGCAGTTCTTC
>TRBV4-1|NA|TRBJ1-4|NA
CASSQGRGPTYATNEKLFF
TGCGCCAGCAGCCAAGGCCGGGGCCCAACTTATGCAACTAATGAAAAACTGTTTTTT
>TRBV6-5|NA|TRBJ1-6|NA
CASRARGGNSPLHF
TGTGCCAGCAGGGCGAGGGGTGGAAATTCACCCCTCCACTTT
>TRBV6-6|NA|TRBJ1-1|NA
CASSYQGRGAFF
TGTGCCAGCAGTTACCAGGGACGCGGAGCTTTCTTT
>TRBV7-3|NA|TRBJ1-6|NA
CASSLNPGSNSPLHF
TGTGCCAGCAGCTTAAACCCCGGAAGCAATTCACCCCTCCACTTT
>TRBV5-1|TRBD1|TRBJ2-7|once
CASSRDRGLYEQYF
TGCGCCAGCAGCCGTGACAGGGGTTTGTACGAGCAGTACTTC
>TRBV5-3|TRBD1|TRBJ1-2|once
CARSRRTGANYGYTF
TGTGCCAGAAGCCGGAGGACAGGGGCCAACTATGGCTACACCTTC
>TRBV7-2|NA|TRBJ2-6|NA
CASSLAFRSPPSGANVLTF
TGTGCCAGCAGCTTAGCGTTTCGATCCCCCCCCTCTGGGGCCAACGTCCTGACTTTC